This T cell receptor (beta chain) was found in a study of OX40 agonist ivuxolimab in advanced cancers. Whole-study context: Around 40% of patients had received prior checkpoint inhibitor therapy. The study's findings and limits: CD4+ and CD8+ T cells in blood underwent clonal expansion by week 6 at 0.1 to 3.0 mg/kg.

Repertoires were generated with immunoSEQ multiplex PCR, while TCRdb's copy carries only in-frame clones and drops some. The sample has tens of thousands of clones, 84% seen once. This CDR3 is 15 amino acids long. V shed 3 bases and J shed 1 base, with 12 bases lying between them. Per germline, CDR1 LNHDA and CDR2 SQIVND (reference sequence). In regard to this clone: The antigen remains undetermined.

The rearrangement joins TRBV19 to TRBJ1-1; D may be TRBD1 (5 bases). The sample here was CD4+ or CD8+ T cells sorted from blood, taken in a trial of the OX40 agonist ivuxolimab. The TCR was taken from an adult with an advanced solid tumor such as melanoma, head and neck, liver or kidney cancer. CDR3 DNA sequence: TGTGCCAGTAGTATTGGGGCCTTGGGGAACACTGAAGCTTTCTTT. Its translation is CASSIGALGNTEAFF.